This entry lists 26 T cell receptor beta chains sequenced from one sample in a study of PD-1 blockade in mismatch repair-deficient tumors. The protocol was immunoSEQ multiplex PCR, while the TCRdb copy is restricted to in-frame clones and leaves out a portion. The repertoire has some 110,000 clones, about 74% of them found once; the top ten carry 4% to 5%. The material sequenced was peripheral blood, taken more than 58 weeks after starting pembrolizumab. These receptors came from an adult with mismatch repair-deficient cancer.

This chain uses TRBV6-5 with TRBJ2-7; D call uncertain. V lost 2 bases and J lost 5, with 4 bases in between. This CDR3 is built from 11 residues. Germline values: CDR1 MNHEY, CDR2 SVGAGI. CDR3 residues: CASSYGDEQYF. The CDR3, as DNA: TGTGCCAGCAGTTACGGGGACGAGCAGTACTTC.

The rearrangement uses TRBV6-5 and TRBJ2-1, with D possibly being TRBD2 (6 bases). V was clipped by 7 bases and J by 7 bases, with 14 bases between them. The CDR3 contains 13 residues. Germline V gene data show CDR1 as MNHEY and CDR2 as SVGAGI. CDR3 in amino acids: CASTPHGRNEQFF. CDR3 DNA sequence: TGTGCCAGCACCCCCCACGGGAGAAATGAGCAGTTCTTC.

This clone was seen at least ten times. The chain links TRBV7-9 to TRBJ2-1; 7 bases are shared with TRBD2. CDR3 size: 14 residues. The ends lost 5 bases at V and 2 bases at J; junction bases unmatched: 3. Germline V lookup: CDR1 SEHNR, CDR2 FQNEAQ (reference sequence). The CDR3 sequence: CASSRSGTYNEQFF. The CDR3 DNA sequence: TGTGCCAGCAGCAGGAGCGGGACCTACAATGAGCAGTTCTTC. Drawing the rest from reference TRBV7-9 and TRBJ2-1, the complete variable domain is DTGVSQNPRHKITKRGQNVTFRCDPISEHNRLYWYRQTLGQGPEFLTYFQNEAQLEKSRLLSDRFSAERPKGSFSTLEIQRTEQGDSAMYLCASSRSGTYNEQFFGPGTRLTVL.

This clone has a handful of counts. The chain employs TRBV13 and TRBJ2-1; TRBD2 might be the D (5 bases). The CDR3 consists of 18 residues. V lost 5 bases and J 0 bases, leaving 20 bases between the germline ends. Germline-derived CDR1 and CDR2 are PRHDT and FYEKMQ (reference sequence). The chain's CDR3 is CASSRVPVTGSSYNEQFF. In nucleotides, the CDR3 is TGTGCCAGCAGCCGGGTACCAGTTACGGGAAGCTCCTACAATGAGCAGTTCTTC.

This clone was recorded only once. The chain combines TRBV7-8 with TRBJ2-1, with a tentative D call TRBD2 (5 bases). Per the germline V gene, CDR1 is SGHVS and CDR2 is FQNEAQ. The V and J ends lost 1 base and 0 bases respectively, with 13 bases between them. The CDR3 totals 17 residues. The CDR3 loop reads CASSLGGGRSSYNEQFF. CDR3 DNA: TGTGCCAGCAGCTTAGGAGGCGGGCGGAGCTCCTACAATGAGCAGTTCTTC.

The CDR3 coding sequence is TGTGCCAGCAGCTTACTAGCGGGAGCTAACAATGAGCAGTTCTTC. This translates into CASSLLAGANNEQFF. The chain uses TRBV11-1 and TRBJ2-1; TRBD2 agrees at 10 bases. The CDR3 has 15 amino acids. V lost 2 bases and J lost 5; bases outside the gene matches: 3. The germline V gene has CDR1 SGHAT and CDR2 FQDESV (reference sequence).

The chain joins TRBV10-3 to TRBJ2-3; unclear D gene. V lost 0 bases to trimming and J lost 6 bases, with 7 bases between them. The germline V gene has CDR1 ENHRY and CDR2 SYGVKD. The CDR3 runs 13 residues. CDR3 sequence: CAISESQADTQYF. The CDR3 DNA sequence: TGTGCCATCAGTGAGTCGCAGGCGGATACGCAGTATTTT.

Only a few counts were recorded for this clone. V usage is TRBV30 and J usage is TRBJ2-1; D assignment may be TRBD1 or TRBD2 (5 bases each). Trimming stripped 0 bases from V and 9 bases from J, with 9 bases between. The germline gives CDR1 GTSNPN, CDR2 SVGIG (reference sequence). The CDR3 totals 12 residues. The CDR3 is CAWSVLGVEQFF. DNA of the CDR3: TGTGCCTGGAGTGTACTAGGGGTTGAGCAGTTCTTC.

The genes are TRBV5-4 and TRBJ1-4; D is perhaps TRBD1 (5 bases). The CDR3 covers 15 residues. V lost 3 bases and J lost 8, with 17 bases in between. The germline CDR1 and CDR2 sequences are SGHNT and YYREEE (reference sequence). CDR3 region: CASSYAGQGAEKLFF. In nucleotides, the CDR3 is TGTGCCAGCAGCTATGCGGGGCAGGGAGCCGAAAAACTGTTTTTT.

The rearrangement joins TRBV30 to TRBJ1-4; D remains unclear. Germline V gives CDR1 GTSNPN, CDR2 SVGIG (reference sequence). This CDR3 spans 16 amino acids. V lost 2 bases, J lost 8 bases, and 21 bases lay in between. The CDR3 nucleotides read TGTGCCTGGAGTTCCGCGGGCCAGTGGTTTGGAGAAAAACTGTTTTTT. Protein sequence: CAWSSAGQWFGEKLFF.

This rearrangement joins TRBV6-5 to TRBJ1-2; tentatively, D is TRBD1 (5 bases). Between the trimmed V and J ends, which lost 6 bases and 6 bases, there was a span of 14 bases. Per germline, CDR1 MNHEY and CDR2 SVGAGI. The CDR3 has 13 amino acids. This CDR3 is CASSRDSGNGYTF. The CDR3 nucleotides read TGTGCCAGCAGCCGAGACAGCGGGAATGGCTACACCTTC.

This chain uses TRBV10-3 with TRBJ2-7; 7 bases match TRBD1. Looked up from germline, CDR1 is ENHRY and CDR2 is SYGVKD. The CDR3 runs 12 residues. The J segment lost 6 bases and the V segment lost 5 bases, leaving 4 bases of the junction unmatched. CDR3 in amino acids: CAISTTGREQYF. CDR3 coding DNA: TGTGCCATCAGTACGACAGGGCGCGAGCAGTACTTC.

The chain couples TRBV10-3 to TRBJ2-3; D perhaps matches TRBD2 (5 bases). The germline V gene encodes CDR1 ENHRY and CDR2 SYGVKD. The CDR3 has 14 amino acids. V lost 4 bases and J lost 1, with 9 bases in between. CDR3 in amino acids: CAISASSGTDTQYF. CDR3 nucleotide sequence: TGTGCCATCAGTGCAAGTAGCGGCACAGATACGCAGTATTTT.

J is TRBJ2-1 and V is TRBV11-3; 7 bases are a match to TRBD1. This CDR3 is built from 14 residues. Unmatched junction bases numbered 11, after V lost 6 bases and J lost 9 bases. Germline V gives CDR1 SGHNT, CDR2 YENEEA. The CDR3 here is CASRPTGEFLEQFF. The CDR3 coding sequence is TGTGCCAGCAGACCTACAGGGGAGTTTCTTGAGCAGTTCTTC.

Here the CDR3 reads CASSPGRRTDTQYF. The DNA for the CDR3 is TGTGCCAGCAGCCCCGGACGCCGCACAGATACGCAGTATTTT. The chain couples TRBV11-2 to TRBJ2-3; no reliable D call. V was clipped by 5 bases and J by 1 base, with 10 bases between them. This CDR3 contains 14 residues. CDR1 and CDR2 from the germline V gene are SGHAT and FQNNGV.

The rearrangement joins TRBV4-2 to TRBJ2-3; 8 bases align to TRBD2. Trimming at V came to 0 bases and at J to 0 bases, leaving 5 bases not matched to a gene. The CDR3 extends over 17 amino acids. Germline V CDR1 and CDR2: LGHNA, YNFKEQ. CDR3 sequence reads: CASSQDQQRGSTDTQYF. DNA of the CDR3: TGTGCCAGCAGCCAAGATCAGCAGCGGGGGAGCACAGATACGCAGTATTTT.

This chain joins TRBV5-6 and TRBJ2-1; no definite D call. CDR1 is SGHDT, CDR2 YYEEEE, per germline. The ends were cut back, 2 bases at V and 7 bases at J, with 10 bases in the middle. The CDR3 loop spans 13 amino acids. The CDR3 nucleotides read TGTGCCAGCAGCTTCTTGATTGGAAATGAGCAGTTCTTC. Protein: CASSFLIGNEQFF.

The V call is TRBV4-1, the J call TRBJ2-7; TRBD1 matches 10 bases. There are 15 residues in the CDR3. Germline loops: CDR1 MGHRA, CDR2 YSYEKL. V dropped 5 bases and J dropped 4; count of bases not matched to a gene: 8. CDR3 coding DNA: TGCGCCAGCAGCTATTCCGGGACAGGGGAATACGAGCAGTACTTC. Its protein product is CASSYSGTGEYEQYF.

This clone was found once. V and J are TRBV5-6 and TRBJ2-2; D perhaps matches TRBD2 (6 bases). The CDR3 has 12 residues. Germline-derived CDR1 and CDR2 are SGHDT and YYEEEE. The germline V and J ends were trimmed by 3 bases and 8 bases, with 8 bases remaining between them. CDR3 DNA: TGTGCCAGCAGCTCCCGGGGGGGGGAGCTGTTTTTT. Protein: CASSSRGGELFF.

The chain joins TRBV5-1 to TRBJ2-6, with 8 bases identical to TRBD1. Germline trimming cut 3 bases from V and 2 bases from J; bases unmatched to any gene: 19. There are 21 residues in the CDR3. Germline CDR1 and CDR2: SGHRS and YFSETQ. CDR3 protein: CASSWGQGALQSEPGANVLTF. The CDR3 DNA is TGCGCCAGCAGCTGGGGGCAGGGGGCGCTACAATCCGAACCTGGGGCCAACGTCCTGACTTTC. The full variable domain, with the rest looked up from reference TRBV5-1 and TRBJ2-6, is KAGVTQTPRYLIKTRGQQVTLSCSPISGHRSVSWYQQTPGQGLQFLFEYFSETQRNKGNFPGRFSGRQFSNSRSEMNVSTLELGDSALYLCASSWGQGALQSEPGANVLTFGAGSRLTVL.

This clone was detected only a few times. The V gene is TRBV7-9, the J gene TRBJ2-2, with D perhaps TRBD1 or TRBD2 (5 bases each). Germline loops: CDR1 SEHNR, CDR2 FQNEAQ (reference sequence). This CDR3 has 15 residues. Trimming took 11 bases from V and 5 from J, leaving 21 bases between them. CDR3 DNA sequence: TGTGCCGGAAGGGACGGATCTAGGGGAACCGGGGAGCTGTTTTTT. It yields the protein CAGRDGSRGTGELFF.

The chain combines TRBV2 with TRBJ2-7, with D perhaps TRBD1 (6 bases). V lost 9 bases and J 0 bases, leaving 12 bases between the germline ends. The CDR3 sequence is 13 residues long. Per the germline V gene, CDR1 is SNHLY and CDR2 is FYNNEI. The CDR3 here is CASRQEFSYEQYF. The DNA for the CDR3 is TGTGCCAGTCGACAGGAGTTCTCCTACGAGCAGTACTTC.

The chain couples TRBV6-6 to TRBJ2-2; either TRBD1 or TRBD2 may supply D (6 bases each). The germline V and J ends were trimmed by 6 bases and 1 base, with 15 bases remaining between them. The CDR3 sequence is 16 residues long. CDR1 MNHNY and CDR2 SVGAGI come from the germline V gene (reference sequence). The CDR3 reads CASSPRGAGNTGELFF. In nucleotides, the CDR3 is TGTGCCAGCAGCCCCAGGGGAGCGGGGAACACCGGGGAGCTGTTTTTT.

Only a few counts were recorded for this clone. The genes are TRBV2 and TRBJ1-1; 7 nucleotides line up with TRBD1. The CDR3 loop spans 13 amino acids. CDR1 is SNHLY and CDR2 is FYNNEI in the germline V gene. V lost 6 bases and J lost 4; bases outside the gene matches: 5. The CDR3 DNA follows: TGTGCCAGCAGACAGGACAGGCTCACTGAAGCTTTCTTT. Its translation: CASRQDRLTEAFF.

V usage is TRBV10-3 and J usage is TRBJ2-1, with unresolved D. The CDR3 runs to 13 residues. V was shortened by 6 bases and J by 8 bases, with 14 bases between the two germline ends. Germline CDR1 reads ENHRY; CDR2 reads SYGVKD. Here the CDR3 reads CAIRSGSTDEQFF. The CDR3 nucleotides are TGTGCCATCAGGTCTGGTAGTACGGATGAGCAGTTCTTC.

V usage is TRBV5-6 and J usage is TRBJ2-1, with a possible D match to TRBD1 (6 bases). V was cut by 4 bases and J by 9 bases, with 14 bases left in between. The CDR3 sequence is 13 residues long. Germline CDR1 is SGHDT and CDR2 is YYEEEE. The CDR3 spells CASSVTIGGEQFF. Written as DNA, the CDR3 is TGTGCCAGCAGCGTGACCATAGGGGGTGAGCAGTTCTTC. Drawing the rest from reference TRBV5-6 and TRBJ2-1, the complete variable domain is DAGVTQSPTHLIKTRGQQVTLRCSPKSGHDTVSWYQQALGQGPQFIFQYYEEEERQRGNFPDRFSGHQFPNYSSELNVNALLLGDSALYLCASSVTIGGEQFFGPGTRLTVL.